The present T cell receptor beta chain was sequenced within a study of glioma-infiltrating T cells after dendritic cell vaccination. The study's findings and limits: Longer survival after dendritic cell vaccination followed higher pretreatment TIL content.

For this clone: Its target is not known.

With V trimmed by 4 bases and J by 5 bases, 5 bases remained unmatched. Germline V CDR1 and CDR2: SQVTM, ANQGSEA. The CDR3 runs 14 residues. Input was around 2.1 ug genomic DNA, or all available if less. Clones were sequenced by immunoSEQ multiplex PCR, and TCRdb holds only the in-frame ones, with some missing. Counted here are about 82,000 clones, around 90% occurring once; the ten biggest clones make up approximately 3%. Selection required adequate fresh-frozen tumor tissue plus more than two years' survival data. The sequence was collected from a human donor with glioblastoma. The chain is built from TRBV29-1 and TRBJ2-1, with 10 bases lining up with TRBD2. The sequencing used blood, collected before dendritic cell vaccination. The CDR3 loop reads CSVGGLATHNEQFF. CDR3 nucleotide sequence: TGCAGCGTTGGGGGACTAGCGACTCACAATGAGCAGTTCTTC.